Listed below are T cell receptor beta chains from one sample, sequenced in a study of T cell clonotyping in hematopoietic cell transplantation. Libraries were prepared by immunoSEQ multiplex PCR; TCRdb keeps only in-frame clonotypes and omits some of them. The data contain about 38,000 clones, 95% of them singletons. Material: peripheral blood mononuclear cells, obtained before stem cell transplant. Source of these receptors: a man aged 35 to 55 with chronic myeloid leukemia. Some clones in this sample may be carry-over from other donors' samples. Both conserved end residues are part of each CDR3. The order of the fields is CDR3 length, D gene, J gene, V gene, clone size, CDR3 protein. A D gene is named only where the DNA matches it firmly. A row's size may be missing; if present it is once, few, many or a size class.

len: 14
d_gene: .
j_gene: TRBJ1-5
v_gene: TRBV19
abundance: .
CDR3aa: CASSIQANNQPQHF

len: 14
d_gene: TRBD1
j_gene: TRBJ1-1
v_gene: TRBV28
abundance: .
CDR3aa: CASSWGQGNTEAFF

len: 14
d_gene: .
j_gene: TRBJ2-3
v_gene: TRBV7-3
abundance: .
CDR3aa: CASSLAPEVDTQYF

len: 11
d_gene: .
j_gene: TRBJ2-3
v_gene: TRBV30
abundance: .
CDR3aa: CAWSVTDTQYF

len: 13
d_gene: .
j_gene: TRBJ1-2
v_gene: TRBV4-3
abundance: .
CDR3aa: CASSQTQGGGYTF

len: 15
d_gene: TRBD1
j_gene: TRBJ1-6
v_gene: TRBV4-1
abundance: .
CDR3aa: CASSPRGVGNSPLHF

len: 10
d_gene: .
j_gene: TRBJ1-1
v_gene: TRBV20-1
abundance: .
CDR3aa: CSASHTEAFF

len: 14
d_gene: .
j_gene: TRBJ2-7
v_gene: TRBV29-1
abundance: .
CDR3aa: CSVEAGTQGHEQYF

len: 11
d_gene: .
j_gene: TRBJ2-2
v_gene: TRBV4-1
abundance: .
CDR3aa: CASSQERELFF

len: 15
d_gene: .
j_gene: TRBJ2-7
v_gene: TRBV4-2
abundance: .
CDR3aa: CASSQDLKGGQEQYF

len: 16
d_gene: TRBD2
j_gene: TRBJ2-2
v_gene: TRBV7-2
abundance: .
CDR3aa: CASSLFSGGNAGELFF

len: 14
d_gene: .
j_gene: TRBJ2-7
v_gene: TRBV7-8
abundance: .
CDR3aa: CASTPQGWRYEQYF

len: 15
d_gene: .
j_gene: TRBJ2-7
v_gene: TRBV7-6
abundance: .
CDR3aa: CASSSTLEMESEQYF

len: 16
d_gene: TRBD1
j_gene: TRBJ2-2
v_gene: TRBV7-2
abundance: .
CDR3aa: CASSRTGGAKTGELFF

len: 14
d_gene: .
j_gene: TRBJ1-1
v_gene: TRBV5-1
abundance: .
CDR3aa: CASSRLEMNTEAFF

len: 12
d_gene: .
j_gene: TRBJ2-3
v_gene: TRBV9
abundance: .
CDR3aa: CASSVGTDTQYF

len: 15
d_gene: TRBD1
j_gene: TRBJ1-1
v_gene: TRBV11-3
abundance: .
CDR3aa: CASSPRTGGYTEAFF

len: 15
d_gene: TRBD1
j_gene: TRBJ1-2
v_gene: TRBV15
abundance: .
CDR3aa: CATSTGQGGNYGYTF

len: 18
d_gene: .
j_gene: TRBJ2-6
v_gene: TRBV6-1
abundance: .
CDR3aa: CASSETGPHRSGANVLTF

len: 14
d_gene: TRBD1
j_gene: TRBJ1-1
v_gene: TRBV28
abundance: .
CDR3aa: CASSLGDRGTEAFF

len: 15
d_gene: TRBD1
j_gene: TRBJ2-7
v_gene: TRBV4-1
abundance: .
CDR3aa: CASSQARTGTYEQYF

len: 14
d_gene: .
j_gene: TRBJ2-7
v_gene: TRBV6-5
abundance: .
CDR3aa: CASSYSKEGNEQYF

len: 13
d_gene: .
j_gene: TRBJ2-7
v_gene: TRBV2
abundance: .
CDR3aa: CASKVGHSYEQYF

len: 15
d_gene: TRBD1
j_gene: TRBJ1-3
v_gene: TRBV11-2
abundance: .
CDR3aa: CASSQTGGSGNTIYF

len: 13
d_gene: TRBD1
j_gene: TRBJ2-7
v_gene: TRBV7-6
abundance: once
CDR3aa: CASSAGGTYEQYF

len: 14
d_gene: .
j_gene: TRBJ1-1
v_gene: TRBV28
abundance: once
CDR3aa: CASSFGRANTEAFF

len: 11
d_gene: .
j_gene: TRBJ1-1
v_gene: TRBV7-2
abundance: .
CDR3aa: CASSLGGVAFF

len: 13
d_gene: .
j_gene: TRBJ1-6
v_gene: TRBV7-9
abundance: .
CDR3aa: CASSGAEYSPLHF

len: 14
d_gene: .
j_gene: TRBJ2-7
v_gene: TRBV5-4
abundance: .
CDR3aa: CASTIGGGPYEQYF

len: 14
d_gene: TRBD1
j_gene: TRBJ1-6
v_gene: TRBV2
abundance: .
CDR3aa: CASSQDRGYSPLHF

len: 14
d_gene: TRBD2
j_gene: TRBJ2-1
v_gene: TRBV7-8
abundance: once
CDR3aa: CASSRTSAYNEQFF

len: 15
d_gene: TRBD1
j_gene: TRBJ2-7
v_gene: TRBV28
abundance: .
CDR3aa: CASRGETGSSYEQYF

len: 16
d_gene: .
j_gene: TRBJ1-2
v_gene: TRBV19
abundance: .
CDR3aa: CASSIGSGWGNYGYTF

len: 14
d_gene: .
j_gene: TRBJ1-5
v_gene: TRBV2
abundance: .
CDR3aa: CASSEMRGNQPQHF

len: 14
d_gene: .
j_gene: TRBJ1-3
v_gene: TRBV5-1
abundance: .
CDR3aa: CASSSLASGNTIYF

len: 12
d_gene: .
j_gene: TRBJ1-5
v_gene: TRBV2
abundance: once
CDR3aa: CASKVDNQPQHF

len: 14
d_gene: .
j_gene: TRBJ2-5
v_gene: TRBV11-2
abundance: .
CDR3aa: CASSYRAAQETQYF

len: 16
d_gene: TRBD1
j_gene: TRBJ1-2
v_gene: TRBV10-3
abundance: once
CDR3aa: CAISSSLGQGQDGYTF

len: 16
d_gene: .
j_gene: TRBJ1-5
v_gene: TRBV28
abundance: once
CDR3aa: CASSGGGGDGNQPQHF

len: 14
d_gene: .
j_gene: TRBJ2-3
v_gene: TRBV6-6
abundance: .
CDR3aa: CASSSRGETDTQYF

len: 14
d_gene: .
j_gene: TRBJ2-7
v_gene: TRBV28
abundance: .
CDR3aa: CASSHEDTGSEQYF

len: 17
d_gene: .
j_gene: TRBJ1-4
v_gene: TRBV2
abundance: .
CDR3aa: CASTWGVRVATNEKLFF

len: 13
d_gene: TRBD1
j_gene: TRBJ1-1
v_gene: TRBV28
abundance: .
CDR3aa: CASSPGQDTEAFF

len: 15
d_gene: .
j_gene: TRBJ1-1
v_gene: TRBV29-1
abundance: .
CDR3aa: CSVEGSGGSATEAFF

len: 11
d_gene: .
j_gene: TRBJ1-1
v_gene: TRBV30
abundance: .
CDR3aa: CAFDRATEAFF

len: 16
d_gene: .
j_gene: TRBJ2-3
v_gene: TRBV5-1
abundance: .
CDR3aa: CASSPSGGGPTDTQYF

len: 16
d_gene: TRBD2
j_gene: .
v_gene: TRBV5-1
abundance: .
CDR3aa: CASSLAGLADSYEQYF

len: 11
d_gene: .
j_gene: TRBJ2-3
v_gene: TRBV5-6
abundance: .
CDR3aa: CASSFRDTQYF

len: 13
d_gene: .
j_gene: TRBJ2-4
v_gene: TRBV6-5
abundance: .
CDR3aa: CASSPGPQGRQYF

len: 14
d_gene: TRBD2
j_gene: TRBJ2-3
v_gene: TRBV5-1
abundance: .
CDR3aa: CASSSSSGGDTQYF

len: 13
d_gene: .
j_gene: TRBJ1-1
v_gene: TRBV28
abundance: .
CDR3aa: CASTRGAGTEAFF

len: 14
d_gene: .
j_gene: TRBJ1-1
v_gene: TRBV10-3
abundance: .
CDR3aa: CAISQQGLNTEAFF